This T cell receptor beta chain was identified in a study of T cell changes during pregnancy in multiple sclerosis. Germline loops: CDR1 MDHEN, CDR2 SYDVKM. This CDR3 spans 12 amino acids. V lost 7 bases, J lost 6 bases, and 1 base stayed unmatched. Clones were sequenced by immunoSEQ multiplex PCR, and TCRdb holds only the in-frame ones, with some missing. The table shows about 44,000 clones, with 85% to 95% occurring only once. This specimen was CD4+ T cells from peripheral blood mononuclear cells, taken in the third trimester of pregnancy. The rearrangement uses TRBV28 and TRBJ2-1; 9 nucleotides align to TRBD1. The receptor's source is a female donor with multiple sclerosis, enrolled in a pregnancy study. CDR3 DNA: TGTGCCAGCAAGACAGGGGGCAATGAGCAGTTCTTC. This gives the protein CASKTGGNEQFF.